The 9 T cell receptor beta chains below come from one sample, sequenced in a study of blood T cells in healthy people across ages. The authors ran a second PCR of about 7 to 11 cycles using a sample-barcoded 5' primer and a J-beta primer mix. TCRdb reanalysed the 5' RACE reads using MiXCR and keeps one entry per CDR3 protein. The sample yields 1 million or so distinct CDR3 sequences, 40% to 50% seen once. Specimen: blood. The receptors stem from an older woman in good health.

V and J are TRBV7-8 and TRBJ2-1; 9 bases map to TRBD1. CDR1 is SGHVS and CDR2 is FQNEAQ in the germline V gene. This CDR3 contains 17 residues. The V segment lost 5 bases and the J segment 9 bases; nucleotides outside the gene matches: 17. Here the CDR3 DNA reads TGTGCCAGCAGCCACATAAGTCCCGGGACAGGGTCCAGTGAGCAGTTCTTC. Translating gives CASSHISPGTGSSEQFF.

The CDR3 DNA sequence: TGTGCCAGCAGCTTGGGGTCGGGCGTGTTCTATGGCTACACCTTC. It codes for CASSLGSGVFYGYTF. The chain is built from TRBV5-6 and TRBJ1-2, with D unclear. The CDR3 loop spans 15 amino acids. Germline-derived CDR1 and CDR2 are SGHDT and YYEEEE. The V end lost 0 bases, the J end lost 4 bases, and 13 bases lay between the germline ends.

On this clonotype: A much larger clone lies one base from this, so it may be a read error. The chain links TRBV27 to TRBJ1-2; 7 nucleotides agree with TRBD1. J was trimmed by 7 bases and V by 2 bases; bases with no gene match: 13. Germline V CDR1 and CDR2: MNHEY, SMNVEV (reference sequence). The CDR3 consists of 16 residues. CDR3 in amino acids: CASSLDRTGVSGGYTF. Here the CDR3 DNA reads TGTGCCAGCAGTTTAGATCGGACAGGAGTCAGTGGTGGCTACACCTTC.

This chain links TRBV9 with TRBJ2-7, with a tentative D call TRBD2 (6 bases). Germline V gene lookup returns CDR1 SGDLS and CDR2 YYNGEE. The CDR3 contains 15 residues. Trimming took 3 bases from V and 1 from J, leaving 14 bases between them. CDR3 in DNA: TGTGCCAGCAGCGCAGACGGGAGCCCATCCTACGAGCAGTACTTC. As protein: CASSADGSPSYEQYF.

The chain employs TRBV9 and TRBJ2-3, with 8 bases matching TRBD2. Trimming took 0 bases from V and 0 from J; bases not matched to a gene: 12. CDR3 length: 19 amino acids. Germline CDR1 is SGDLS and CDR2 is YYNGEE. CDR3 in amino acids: CASSVGGGREASSTDTQYF. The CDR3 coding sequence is TGTGCCAGCAGCGTAGGAGGTGGGCGGGAGGCTTCTAGCACAGATACGCAGTATTTT.

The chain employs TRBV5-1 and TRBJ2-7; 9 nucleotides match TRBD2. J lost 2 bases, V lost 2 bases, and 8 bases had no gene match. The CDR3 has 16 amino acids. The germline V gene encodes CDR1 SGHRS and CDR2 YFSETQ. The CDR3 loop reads CASSLTVTSGTYEQYF. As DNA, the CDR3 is TGCGCCAGCAGCTTAACCGTGACTAGCGGAACCTACGAGCAGTACTTC.

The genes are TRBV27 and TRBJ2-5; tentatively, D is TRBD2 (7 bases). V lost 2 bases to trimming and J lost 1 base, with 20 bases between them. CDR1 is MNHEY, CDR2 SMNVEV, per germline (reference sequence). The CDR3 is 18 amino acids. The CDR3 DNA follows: TGTGCCAGCAGTTTACCTCCAGCCCCGGGGGGCTTCCAAGAGACCCAGTACTTC. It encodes CASSLPPAPGGFQETQYF.

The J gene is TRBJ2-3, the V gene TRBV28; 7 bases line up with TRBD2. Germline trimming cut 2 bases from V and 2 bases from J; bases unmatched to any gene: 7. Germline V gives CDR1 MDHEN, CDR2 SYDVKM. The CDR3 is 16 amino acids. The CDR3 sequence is CASSLGPSGVTDTQYF. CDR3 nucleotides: TGTGCCAGCAGTTTAGGTCCTAGCGGAGTCACAGATACGCAGTATTTT.

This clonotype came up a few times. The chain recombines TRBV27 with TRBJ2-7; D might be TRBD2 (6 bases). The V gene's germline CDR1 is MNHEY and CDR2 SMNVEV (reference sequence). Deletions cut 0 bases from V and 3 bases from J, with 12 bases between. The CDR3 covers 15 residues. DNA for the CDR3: TGTGCCAGCAGTTTATCGGAGGGACGGAACTACGAGCAGTACTTC. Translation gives CASSLSEGRNYEQYF.